These T cell receptor beta chains were read from a single sample in a study of blood T cell repertoires in COVID-19. Only in-frame clones appear in the TCRdb table, and some are missing; sequencing was by immunoSEQ multiplex PCR. The sample gives a few hundred thousand clones, 70% to 90% of which show up once; 3% is in the top ten. Sequencing was carried out using peripheral blood. The source of these receptors is a woman in her 30s with COVID-19, enrolled during active disease. The CDR3 runs from the conserved cysteine through the conserved F or W. The D gene is left open where the match is weak. Clone sizes are given selectively: once, few, many, or a class where the clone is expanded.

TRBJ1-5	.	once	TRBV6-2/TRBV6-3	CASSKGDFQPQHF	TGTGCCAGCAGCAAAGGGGATTTCCAGCCCCAGCATTTT
TRBJ2-3	.	.	TRBV19	CASTDKGIDTQYF	TGTGCCAGTACCGACAAGGGGATCGATACGCAGTATTTT
TRBJ1-1	TRBD1	.	TRBV10-3	CAIRPGTGDFEAFF	TGTGCCATCAGACCCGGGACAGGGGATTTTGAAGCTTTCTTT
TRBJ2-1	TRBD2	.	TRBV11-2	CASSFPSAGGNEQFF	TGTGCCAGCAGCTTTCCGTCGGCGGGAGGAAATGAGCAGTTCTTC
TRBJ2-3	.	.	TRBV9	CASDPGNTDTQYF	TGTGCCAGCGATCCCGGGAACACAGATACGCAGTATTTT
TRBJ2-1	.	.	TRBV19	CASSKGVVNPYNEQFF	TGTGCCAGTAGTAAGGGAGTGGTAAATCCCTACAATGAGCAGTTCTTC
TRBJ1-1	.	.	TRBV6-5	CASQVGRVNTEAFF	TGTGCCAGCCAAGTGGGCAGGGTGAACACTGAAGCTTTCTTT
TRBJ2-2	TRBD2	.	TRBV18	CASSPGLGFSGELFF	TGTGCCAGCTCACCGGGACTAGGCTTTAGCGGGGAGCTGTTTTTT
TRBJ1-5	.	.	TRBV27	CASSLSQSNQPQHF	TGTGCCAGCAGTTTATCACAGAGCAATCAGCCCCAGCATTTT
TRBJ1-1	.	.	TRBV28	CASRPGGTEAFF	TGTGCCAGCAGACCAGGAGGGACTGAAGCTTTCTTT
TRBJ1-3	.	few	TRBV29-1	CSVVPTGNTIYF	TGCAGCGTTGTTCCGACAGGAAACACCATATATTTT
TRBJ2-2	.	.	TRBV11-3	CASSPNRAGELFF	TGTGCCAGCAGCCCGAACAGGGCCGGGGAGCTGTTTTTT
TRBJ1-1	.	.	TRBV5-1	CASSPTLDKYTEAFF	TGCGCCAGCAGCCCGACCCTGGACAAATACACTGAAGCTTTCTTT
TRBJ1-3	.	.	TRBV13	CASSLERQSTPSGNTIYF	TGTGCCAGCAGCTTAGAGCGACAGTCAACACCCTCTGGAAACACCATATATTTT
TRBJ1-5	TRBD1	.	TRBV10-2	CASSDSPGGQPQHF	TGCGCCAGCAGTGATAGCCCAGGGGGTCAGCCCCAGCATTTT
TRBJ1-2	.	.	TRBV5-1	CASSPSSGGYGYTF	TGCGCCAGCAGCCCTTCTTCCGGGGGCTATGGCTACACCTTC
TRBJ2-5	TRBD2	.	TRBV5-1	CASSLRRAGDGETQYF	TGCGCCAGCAGCTTGCGGAGAGCGGGAGATGGCGAGACCCAGTACTTC
TRBJ1-1	.	.	TRBV9	CASSDRDGTEAFF	TGTGCCAGCAGCGACAGGGACGGGACTGAAGCTTTCTTT
TRBJ1-2	TRBD1	.	TRBV9	CASSVGAGGNFYGYTF	TGTGCCAGCAGCGTTGGGGCAGGGGGGAACTTCTATGGCTACACCTTC
TRBJ2-1	TRBD2	.	TRBV18	CASSPRTSGYNEQFF	TGTGCCAGCTCACCGAGAACTAGCGGCTACAATGAGCAGTTCTTC
TRBJ2-5	.	once	TRBV24-1	CATSDVSGSRETQYF	TGTGCCACCAGTGACGTCTCAGGGTCACGAGAGACCCAGTACTTC
TRBJ1-2	TRBD1	.	TRBV9	CASSVQTGMYGYTF	TGTGCCAGCAGCGTTCAGACAGGGATGTATGGCTACACCTTC
TRBJ2-3	.	.	TRBV3-1/TRBV3-2	CASSRQVGISTDTQYF	TGTGCCAGCAGCCGACAGGTGGGGATTAGCACAGATACGCAGTATTTT
TRBJ1-1	TRBD1	few	TRBV6-6	CASRNRGGTEAFF	TGTGCCAGCAGGAACAGGGGAGGCACTGAAGCTTTCTTT
TRBJ1-1	.	.	TRBV3-1/TRBV3-2	CASSQSRAEAFF	TGTGCCAGCAGCCAATCCAGGGCTGAAGCTTTCTTT
TRBJ2-3	.	.	TRBV4-1	CASSQVFLNMDTQYF	TGCGCCAGCAGCCAAGTTTTTTTGAACATGGATACGCAGTATTTT
TRBJ2-2	TRBD1	.	TRBV24-1	CATSAATGTGIGELFF	TGTGCCACCAGTGCCGCTACCGGGACAGGGATCGGGGAGCTGTTTTTT
TRBJ2-1	TRBD2	.	TRBV24-1	CATSDGSGRQNEQFF	TGTGCCACCAGTGACGGTAGCGGGAGACAAAATGAGCAGTTCTTC
TRBJ2-1	.	.	TRBV7-2	CASSLTFNEQFF	TGTGCCAGCAGCTTGACATTCAATGAGCAGTTCTTC
TRBJ1-5	.	.	TRBV5-5	CASSLYRVGQPQHF	TGTGCCAGCAGCCTTTACAGGGTAGGTCAGCCCCAGCATTTT
TRBJ1-5	TRBD1	.	TRBV28	CASSTGVNQPQHF	TGTGCCAGCAGCACAGGGGTCAATCAGCCCCAGCATTTT
TRBJ2-1	TRBD1	.	TRBV29-1	CSVEIGQGRYNEQFF	TGCAGCGTTGAAATCGGACAGGGGAGGTACAATGAGCAGTTCTTC
TRBJ1-4	.	few	TRBV2	CASSDEARGWEKLFF	TGTGCCAGCAGTGACGAGGCCAGGGGTTGGGAAAAACTGTTTTTT
TRBJ2-2	TRBD1	.	TRBV4-3	CASSPQGEITGELFF	TGCGCCAGCAGCCCCCAGGGGGAGATCACCGGGGAGCTGTTTTTT
TRBJ1-1	.	.	TRBV14	CASSKGWATEAFF	TGTGCCAGCAGCAAAGGGTGGGCCACTGAAGCTTTCTTT
TRBJ1-5	TRBD1	.	TRBV7-8	CASSPRDRGPQPQHF	TGTGCCAGCAGCCCTAGGGACAGGGGGCCTCAGCCCCAGCATTTT
TRBJ2-3	.	.	TRBV5-8	CASILYGGATDTQYF	TGTGCCAGCATCCTTTATGGGGGGGCCACAGATACGCAGTATTTT
TRBJ1-2	.	.	TRBV6-5	CASSGGAWGYGYTF	TGTGCCAGCAGCGGAGGAGCATGGGGCTATGGCTACACCTTC
TRBJ1-1	TRBD1	.	TRBV4-1	CASSRSGQGRPEAFF	TGCGCCAGCAGCCGAAGTGGACAGGGGAGACCTGAAGCTTTCTTT
TRBJ2-3	.	.	TRBV6-2/TRBV6-3	CASSPGRRVADTQYF	TGTGCCAGCAGCCCGGGGAGACGGGTAGCAGATACGCAGTATTTT
TRBJ2-7	.	.	TRBV7-2	CASSGPGLRTYEQYF	TGTGCCAGCAGCGGACCAGGGTTAAGGACCTACGAGCAGTACTTC